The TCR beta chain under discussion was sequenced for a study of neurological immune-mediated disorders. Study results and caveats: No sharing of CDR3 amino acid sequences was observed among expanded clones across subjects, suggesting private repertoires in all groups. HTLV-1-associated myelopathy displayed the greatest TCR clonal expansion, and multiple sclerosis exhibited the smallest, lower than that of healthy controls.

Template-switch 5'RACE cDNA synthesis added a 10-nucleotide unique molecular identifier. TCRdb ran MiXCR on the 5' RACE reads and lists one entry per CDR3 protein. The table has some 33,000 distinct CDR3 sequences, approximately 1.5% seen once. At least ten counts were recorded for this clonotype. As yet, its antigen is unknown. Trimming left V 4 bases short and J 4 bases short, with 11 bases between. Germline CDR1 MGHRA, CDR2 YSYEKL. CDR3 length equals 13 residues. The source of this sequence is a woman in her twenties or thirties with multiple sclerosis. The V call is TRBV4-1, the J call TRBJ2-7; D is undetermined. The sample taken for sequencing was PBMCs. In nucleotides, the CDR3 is TGCGCCAGCAGCCTGGACGAGGAATACGAGCAGTACTTC. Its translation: CASSLDEEYEQYF.